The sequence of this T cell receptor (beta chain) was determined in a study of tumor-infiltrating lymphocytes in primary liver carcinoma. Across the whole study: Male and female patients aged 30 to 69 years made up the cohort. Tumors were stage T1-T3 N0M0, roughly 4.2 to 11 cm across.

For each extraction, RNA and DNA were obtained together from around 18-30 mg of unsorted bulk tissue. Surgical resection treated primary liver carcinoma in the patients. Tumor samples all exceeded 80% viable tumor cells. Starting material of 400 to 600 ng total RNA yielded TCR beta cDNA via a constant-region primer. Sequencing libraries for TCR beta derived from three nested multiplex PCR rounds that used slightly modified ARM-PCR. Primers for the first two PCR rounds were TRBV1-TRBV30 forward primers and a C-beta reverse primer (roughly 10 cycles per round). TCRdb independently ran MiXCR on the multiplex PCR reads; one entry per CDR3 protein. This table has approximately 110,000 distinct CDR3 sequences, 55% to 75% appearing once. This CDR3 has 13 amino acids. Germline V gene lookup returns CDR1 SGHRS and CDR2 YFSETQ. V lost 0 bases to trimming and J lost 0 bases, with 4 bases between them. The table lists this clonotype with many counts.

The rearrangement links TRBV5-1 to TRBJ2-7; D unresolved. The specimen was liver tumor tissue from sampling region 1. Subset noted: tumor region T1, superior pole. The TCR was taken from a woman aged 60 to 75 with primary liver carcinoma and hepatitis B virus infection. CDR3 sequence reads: CASSLELSYEQYF. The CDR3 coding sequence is TGCGCCAGCAGCTTGGAGCTCTCCTACGAGCAGTACTTC.